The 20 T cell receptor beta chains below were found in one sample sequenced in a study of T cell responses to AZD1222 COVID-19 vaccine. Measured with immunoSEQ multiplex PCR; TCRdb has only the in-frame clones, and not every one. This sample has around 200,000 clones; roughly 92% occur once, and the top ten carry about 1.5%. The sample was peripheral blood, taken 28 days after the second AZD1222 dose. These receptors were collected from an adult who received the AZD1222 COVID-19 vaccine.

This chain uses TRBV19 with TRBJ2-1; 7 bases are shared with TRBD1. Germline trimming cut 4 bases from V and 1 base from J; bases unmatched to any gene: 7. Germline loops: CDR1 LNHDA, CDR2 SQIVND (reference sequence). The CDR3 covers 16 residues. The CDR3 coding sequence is TGTGCCAGTAGTAACTTACAGGGGATTTCCTACAATGAGCAGTTCTTC. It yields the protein CASSNLQGISYNEQFF.

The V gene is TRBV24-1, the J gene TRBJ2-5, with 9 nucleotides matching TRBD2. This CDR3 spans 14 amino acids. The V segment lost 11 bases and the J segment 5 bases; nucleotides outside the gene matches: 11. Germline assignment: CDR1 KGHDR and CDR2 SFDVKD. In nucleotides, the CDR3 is TGTGCCAGTAGCGGGGGAGCGGAAGGGGAGACCCAGTACTTC. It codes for CASSGGAEGETQYF.

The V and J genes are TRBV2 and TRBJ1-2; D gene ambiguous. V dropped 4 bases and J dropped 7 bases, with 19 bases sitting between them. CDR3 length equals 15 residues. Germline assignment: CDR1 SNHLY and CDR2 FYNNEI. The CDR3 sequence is CASSGRNGYAVGYTF. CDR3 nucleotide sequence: TGTGCCAGCAGTGGTCGGAACGGCTACGCAGTTGGCTACACCTTC.

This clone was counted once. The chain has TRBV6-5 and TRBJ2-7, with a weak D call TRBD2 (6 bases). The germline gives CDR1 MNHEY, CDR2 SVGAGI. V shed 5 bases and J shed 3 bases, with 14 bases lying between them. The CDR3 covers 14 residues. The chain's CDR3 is CASSTGGFFYEQYF. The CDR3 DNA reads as TGTGCCAGCAGTACCGGGGGTTTCTTCTACGAGCAGTACTTC.

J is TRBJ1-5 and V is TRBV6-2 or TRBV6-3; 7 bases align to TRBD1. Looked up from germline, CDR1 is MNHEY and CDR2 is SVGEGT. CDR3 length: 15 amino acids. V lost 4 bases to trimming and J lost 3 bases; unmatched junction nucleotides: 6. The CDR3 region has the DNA TGTGCCAGCAGTTTCATGGGACAGCCCAATCAGCCCCAGCATTTT. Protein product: CASSFMGQPNQPQHF.

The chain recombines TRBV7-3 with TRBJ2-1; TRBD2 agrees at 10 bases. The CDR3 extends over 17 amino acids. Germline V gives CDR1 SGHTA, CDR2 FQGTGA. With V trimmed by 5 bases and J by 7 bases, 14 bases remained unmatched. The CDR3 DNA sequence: TGTGCCAGCAGCCGCGCCCCTCAGCGGGGGGGCCCTAATGAGCAGTTCTTC. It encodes CASSRAPQRGGPNEQFF.

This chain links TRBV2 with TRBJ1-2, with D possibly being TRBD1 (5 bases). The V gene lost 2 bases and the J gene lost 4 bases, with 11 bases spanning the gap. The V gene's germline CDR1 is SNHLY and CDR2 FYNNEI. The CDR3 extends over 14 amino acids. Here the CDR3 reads CASSEKTVSYGYTF. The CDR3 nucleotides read TGTGCCAGCAGTGAAAAGACAGTCTCCTATGGCTACACCTTC.

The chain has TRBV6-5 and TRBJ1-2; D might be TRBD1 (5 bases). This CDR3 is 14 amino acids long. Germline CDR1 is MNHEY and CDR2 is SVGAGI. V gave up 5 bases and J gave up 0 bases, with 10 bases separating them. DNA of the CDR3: TGTGCCAGCAGTCGGGACGGAACTAACTATGGCTACACCTTC. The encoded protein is CASSRDGTNYGYTF.

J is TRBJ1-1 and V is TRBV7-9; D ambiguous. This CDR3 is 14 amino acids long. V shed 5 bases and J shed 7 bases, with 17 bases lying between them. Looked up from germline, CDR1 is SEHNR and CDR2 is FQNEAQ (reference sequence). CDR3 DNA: TGTGCCAGCAGCCCAGTCGTCGGTAGAGTTGAAGCTTTCTTT. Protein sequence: CASSPVVGRVEAFF.

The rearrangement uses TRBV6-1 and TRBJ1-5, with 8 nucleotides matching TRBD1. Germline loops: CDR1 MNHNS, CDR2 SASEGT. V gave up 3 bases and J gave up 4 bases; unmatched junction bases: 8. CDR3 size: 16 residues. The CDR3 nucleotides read TGTGCCAGCAGTGACGGACAGGGAGGAGGTAATCAGCCCCAGCATTTT. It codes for CASSDGQGGGNQPQHF.

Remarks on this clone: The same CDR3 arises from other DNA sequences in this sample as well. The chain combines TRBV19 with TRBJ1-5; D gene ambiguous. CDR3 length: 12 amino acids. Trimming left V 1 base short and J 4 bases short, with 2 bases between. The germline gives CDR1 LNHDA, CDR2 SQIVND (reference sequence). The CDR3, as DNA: TGTGCCAGTAGTATAGGGAATCAGCCCCAGCATTTT. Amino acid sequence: CASSIGNQPQHF.

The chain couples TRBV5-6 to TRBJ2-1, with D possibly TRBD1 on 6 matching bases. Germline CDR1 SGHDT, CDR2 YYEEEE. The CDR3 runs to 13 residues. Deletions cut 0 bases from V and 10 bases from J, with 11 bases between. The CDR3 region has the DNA TGTGCCAGCAGCTTGGCGGCAGGGGAAGAGCAGTTCTTC. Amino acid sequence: CASSLAAGEEQFF.

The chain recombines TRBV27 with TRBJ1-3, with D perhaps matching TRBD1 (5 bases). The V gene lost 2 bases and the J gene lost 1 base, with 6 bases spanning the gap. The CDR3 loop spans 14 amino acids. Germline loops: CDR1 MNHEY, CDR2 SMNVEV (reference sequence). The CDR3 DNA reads TGTGCCAGCAGTTTAGCAGGGTCTGGAAACACCATATATTTT. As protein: CASSLAGSGNTIYF.

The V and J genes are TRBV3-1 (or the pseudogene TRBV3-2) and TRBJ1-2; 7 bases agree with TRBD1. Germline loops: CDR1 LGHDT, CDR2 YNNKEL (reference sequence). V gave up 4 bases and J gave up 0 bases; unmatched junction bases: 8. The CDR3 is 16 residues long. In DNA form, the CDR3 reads TGTGCCAGCAGCCCGACAGGGACCGAAGCTAACTATGGCTACACCTTC. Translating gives CASSPTGTEANYGYTF.

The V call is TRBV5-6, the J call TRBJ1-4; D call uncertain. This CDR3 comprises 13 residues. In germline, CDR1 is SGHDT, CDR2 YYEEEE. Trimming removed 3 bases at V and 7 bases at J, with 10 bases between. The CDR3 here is CASSYSGAEKLFF. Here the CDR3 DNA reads TGTGCCAGCAGCTACTCAGGAGCTGAAAAACTGTTTTTT.

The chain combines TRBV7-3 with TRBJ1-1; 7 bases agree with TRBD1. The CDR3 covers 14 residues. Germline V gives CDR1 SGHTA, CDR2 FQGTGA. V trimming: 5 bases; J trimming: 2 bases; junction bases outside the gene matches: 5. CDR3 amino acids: CASSKTGINTEAFF. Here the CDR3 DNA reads TGTGCCAGCAGCAAGACAGGGATTAACACTGAAGCTTTCTTT.

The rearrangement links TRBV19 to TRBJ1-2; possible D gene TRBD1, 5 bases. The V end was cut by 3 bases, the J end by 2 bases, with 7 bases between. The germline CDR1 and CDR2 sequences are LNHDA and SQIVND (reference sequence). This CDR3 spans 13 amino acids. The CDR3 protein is CASSIDSNYGYTF. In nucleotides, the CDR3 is TGTGCCAGTAGTATTGACAGCAACTATGGCTACACCTTC. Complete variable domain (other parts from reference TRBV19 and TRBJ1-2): DGGITQSPKYLFRKEGQNVTLSCEQNLNHDAMYWYRQDPGQGLRLIYYSQIVNDFQKGDIAEGYSVSREKKESFPLTVTSAQKNPTAFYLCASSIDSNYGYTFGSGTRLTVV.

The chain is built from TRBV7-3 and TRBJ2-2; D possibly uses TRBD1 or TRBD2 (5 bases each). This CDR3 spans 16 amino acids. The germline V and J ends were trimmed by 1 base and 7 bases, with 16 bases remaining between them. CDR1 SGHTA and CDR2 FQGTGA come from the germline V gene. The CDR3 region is CASSLMPGPRGGELFF. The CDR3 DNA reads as TGTGCCAGCAGCTTAATGCCGGGACCAAGGGGCGGGGAGCTGTTTTTT.

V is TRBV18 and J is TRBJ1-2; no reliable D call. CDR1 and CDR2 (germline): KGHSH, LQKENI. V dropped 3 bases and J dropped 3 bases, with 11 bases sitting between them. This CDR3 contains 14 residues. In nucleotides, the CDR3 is TGTGCCAGCTCACCCTTGGACGGTGACTATGGCTACACCTTC. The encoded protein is CASSPLDGDYGYTF.

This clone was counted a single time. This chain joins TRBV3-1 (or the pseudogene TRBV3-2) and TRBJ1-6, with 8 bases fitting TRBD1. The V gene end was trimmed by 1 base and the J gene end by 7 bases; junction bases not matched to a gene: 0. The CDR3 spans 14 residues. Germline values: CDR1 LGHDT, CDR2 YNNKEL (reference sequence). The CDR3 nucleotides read TGTGCCAGCAGCCAAGGGGACAGGAATTCACCCCTCCACTTT. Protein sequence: CASSQGDRNSPLHF.